The rows below give T cell receptor beta chains drawn from one sample of a study of blood T cell repertoires in COVID-19. Only in-frame clones appear in the TCRdb table, and some are missing; sequencing was by immunoSEQ multiplex PCR. This table holds hundreds of thousands of clones, 86% found once. The specimen sequenced was PBMCs or T cells enriched from blood (not recorded which). These receptor sequences come from a man aged 40-49 years who had recovered from COVID-19. CDR3s include the opening cysteine and the closing phenylalanine or tryptophan. Each record gives: CDR3 DNA, CDR3 protein, V gene, J gene, D gene, clone size. A D gene is named only where the DNA matches it firmly. Clone sizes are given selectively: once, few, many, or a class where the clone is expanded.

TGTGCCAGCAGCTCAGGGGCGTTTCGGACAGATACGCAGTATTTT	CASSSGAFRTDTQYF	TRBV7-2	TRBJ2-3	NA	NA
TGTGCCAGCAGTACCCGACTAGCGGGGGGGAACTCCTACGAGCAGTACTTC	CASSTRLAGGNSYEQYF	TRBV27	TRBJ2-7	TRBD2	NA
TGTGCCAGCAGCGCCAACATAAATTCACCCCTCCACTTT	CASSANINSPLHF	TRBV7-2	TRBJ1-6	NA	NA
TGTGCCAGTAGTAATGGAGGGGTCGGGACTAGTGTCGACGAGCAGTACTTC	CASSNGGVGTSVDEQYF	TRBV19	TRBJ2-7	TRBD2	NA
TGTGCCAGCAGCTTCCTAGCGGGGGTTGGCTACGAGCAGTACTTC	CASSFLAGVGYEQYF	TRBV7-3	TRBJ2-7	TRBD2	NA
TGCGCCAGCAGCTTGGACAGCAATACCTACGAGCAGTACTTC	CASSLDSNTYEQYF	TRBV5-1	TRBJ2-7	NA	NA
TGTGCCAGCAGCCAAGGCGGTCACGGAGGGGGCTACACCTTC	CASSQGGHGGGYTF	TRBV14	TRBJ1-2	NA	NA
TGTGCCAGCAGACAAGGGGCATCGGCAACTAATGAAAAACTGTTTTTT	CASRQGASATNEKLFF	TRBV27	TRBJ1-4	NA	NA
TGTGCCAGCAGTTCCTCCGGGACTAGCAGACCTAGCACAGATACGCAGTATTTT	CASSSSGTSRPSTDTQYF	TRBV27	TRBJ2-3	TRBD2	NA
TGTGCCAGCAGTTACAATATTGGGGGGACTGAAGCTTTCTTT	CASSYNIGGTEAFF	TRBV6-5	TRBJ1-1	NA	NA
TGTGCCTGGGGGGGACACCCGGAGATGCAGCCCCAGCATTTT	CAWGGHPEMQPQHF	TRBV30	TRBJ1-5	NA	NA
TGTGCCACCAGTGAAGCAGGGAACTATGGCTACACCTTC	CATSEAGNYGYTF	TRBV24-1	TRBJ1-2	NA	NA
TGTGCCAGCAGTGTCCTAATTAATTCACCCCTCCACTTT	CASSVLINSPLHF	TRBV6-2/TRBV6-3	TRBJ1-6	NA	once
TGTGCCACCAGCAGAGACGATTCACCCCTCCACTTT	CATSRDDSPLHF	TRBV15	TRBJ1-6	NA	NA
TGTGCCAGCTCACCACTCTCCAGGGGTGAGGGTGAAGCTTTCTTT	CASSPLSRGEGEAFF	TRBV18	TRBJ1-1	NA	NA
TGTGCCAGCAGCCAAACCGGACAGGGGCTAGCCAAAAACATTCAGTACTTC	CASSQTGQGLAKNIQYF	TRBV4-2	TRBJ2-4	TRBD1	NA
TGTGCCAGCATACAGAGCTCCTATAATTCACCCCTCCACTTT	CASIQSSYNSPLHF	TRBV6-5	TRBJ1-6	NA	NA